These T cell receptor beta chains were read from a single sample in a study of T cell responses to AZD1222 COVID-19 vaccine. Data came from immunoSEQ multiplex PCR; TCRdb stores just in-frame clones and leaves some out. Of 150,000 or so clones listed, 75% to 95% are singletons. The input for sequencing was peripheral blood, taken on day 0 of MenACWY control vaccination. These receptors were collected from an adult in good health. CDR3s include the opening cysteine and the closing phenylalanine or tryptophan. Only part of the rows carry a size: once, few, many, or a class if the clone is expanded.

abundance	v_gene	CDR3aa
-	TRBV6-5	CASTYRSTNSPLHF
-	TRBV11-2	CASSLDRRRGGGYTF
once	TRBV30	CAWSVQGYEQYF
-	TRBV19	CASSNGGRGGSPLHF
-	TRBV6-5	CASRTGVGNTIYF
-	TRBV14	CASSGTFNYGYTF
once	TRBV7-9	CASSLVGLGTEAFF
-	TRBV7-2	CASRLDSTNTEAFF
few	TRBV7-9	CASSLVGQNYEQYF
-	TRBV7-8	CASSLSGNSPLHF
-	TRBV28	CASSANYGDEQFF
-	TRBV7-9	CASSLWPRGLSGAGELFF
-	TRBV6-5	CASSFADRNYGYTF
-	TRBV3-1/TRBV3-2	CASSQDRGHFSPLHF
-	TRBV2	CATGGRRSYNEQFF
-	TRBV10-3	CATRLAESSYEQYF
-	TRBV20-1	CSASDRQEKLFF
-	TRBV7-2	CASSLAKGPGGGEQFF
few	TRBV7-2	CASSLALTENTEAFF
-	TRBV19	CASSIWGRMNTEAFF
-	TRBV27	CASSLAGAGNLLRVLSSPLHF
once	TRBV6-1	CASSEAPAGTGADTQYF
-	TRBV13	CASSPRGRQSGNTIYF
-	TRBV10-2	CASSRPAYEQYF
-	TRBV18	CASSPDGRTYEQYF
-	TRBV7-6	CASSLGPTSGTVSYEQYF
-	TRBV4-1	CASSQDQVLGVGELFF
-	TRBV28	CASSLGASGTYEQYF
-	TRBV19	CASSPRAGTGGQETQYF
-	TRBV5-5	CASRRTGGAGNSPLHF
-	TRBV7-3	CASSLGYGNTIYF
-	TRBV15	CATSRDWGGTGELFF
-	TRBV5-1	CASSLSSTDTQYF
-	TRBV12-5	CASGLVLSVDLAGGPTYNEQFF
-	TRBV28	CASTPRGLGGDNSPLHF
-	TRBV28	CASSWGGSYEQYF
-	TRBV6-5	CASSTGLGEQYF
-	TRBV29-1	CSVTTSGPDTQYF
-	TRBV5-1	CASSVNLGGTYEQYF
once	TRBV6-2/TRBV6-3	CASRPWTGGSQETQYF
-	TRBV6-5	CASPRWDNYGYTF
-	TRBV3-1/TRBV3-2	CASSLTWRQDTEAFF
-	TRBV28	CASSSRQVIYEQYF
-	TRBV29-1	CSVSRAGANTEAFF
few	TRBV18	CASSALRGSETGELFF
-	TRBV6-5	CASSSTGGATEAFF
once	TRBV3-1/TRBV3-2	CASRPGQNTEAFF
-	TRBV20-1	CSASLGAMNTEAFF
once	TRBV19	CASSMWGQGGGYTF
-	TRBV5-6	CASSLIEQGGMAEQYF
-	TRBV28	CASLPSVRFTGSYGYTF
-	TRBV19	CASSIQGSLYNSPLHF